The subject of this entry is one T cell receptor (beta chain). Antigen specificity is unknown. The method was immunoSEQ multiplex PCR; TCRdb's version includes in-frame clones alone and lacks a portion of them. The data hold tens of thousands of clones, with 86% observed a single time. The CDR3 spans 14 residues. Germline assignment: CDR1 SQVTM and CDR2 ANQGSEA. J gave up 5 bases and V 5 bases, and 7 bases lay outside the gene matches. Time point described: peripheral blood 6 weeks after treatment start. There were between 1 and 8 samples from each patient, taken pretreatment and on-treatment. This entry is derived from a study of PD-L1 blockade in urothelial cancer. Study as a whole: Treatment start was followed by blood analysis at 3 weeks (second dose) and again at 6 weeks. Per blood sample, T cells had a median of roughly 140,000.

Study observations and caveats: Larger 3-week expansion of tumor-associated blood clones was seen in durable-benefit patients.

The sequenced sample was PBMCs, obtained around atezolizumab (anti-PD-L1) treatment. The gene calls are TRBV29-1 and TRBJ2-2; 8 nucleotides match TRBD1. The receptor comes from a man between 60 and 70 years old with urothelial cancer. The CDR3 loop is CSVRQGALTGELFF. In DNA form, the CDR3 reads TGCAGCGTTCGGCAGGGGGCGCTGACCGGGGAGCTGTTTTTT.